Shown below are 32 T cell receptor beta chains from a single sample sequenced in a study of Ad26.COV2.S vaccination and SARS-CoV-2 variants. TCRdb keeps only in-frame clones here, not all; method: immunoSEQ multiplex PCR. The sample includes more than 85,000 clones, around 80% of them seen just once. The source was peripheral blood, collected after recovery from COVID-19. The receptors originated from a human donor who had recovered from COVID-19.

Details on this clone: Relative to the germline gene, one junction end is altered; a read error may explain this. The DNA of the CDR3 is TGTGCCAGCAGCGAAGGGCCCGCTAGCACAGATACGCAGTATTTT. Translation gives CASSEGPASTDTQYF. The chain links TRBV2 to TRBJ2-3; no reliable D call. Germline V gene lookup returns CDR1 SNHLY and CDR2 FYNNEI. CDR3 size: 15 residues. Full variable domain (outside the CDR3, taken from reference TRBV2 and TRBJ2-3): EPEVTQTPSHQVTQMGQEVILRCVPISNHLYFYWYRQILGQKVEFLVSFYNNEISEKSEIFDDQFSVERPDGSNFTLKIRSTKLEDSAMYFCASSEGPASTDTQYFGPGTRLTVL.

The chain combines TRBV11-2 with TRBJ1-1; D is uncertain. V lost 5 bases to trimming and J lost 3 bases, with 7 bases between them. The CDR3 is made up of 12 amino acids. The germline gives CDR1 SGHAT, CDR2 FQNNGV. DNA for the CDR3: TGTGCCAGCAGCAAAGATCACACTGAAGCTTTCTTT. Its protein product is CASSKDHTEAFF.

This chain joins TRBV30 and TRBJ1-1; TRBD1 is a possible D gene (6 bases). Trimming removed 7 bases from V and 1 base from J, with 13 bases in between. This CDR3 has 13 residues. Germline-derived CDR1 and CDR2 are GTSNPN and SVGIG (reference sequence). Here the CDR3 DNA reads TGTGCCTACTTCAGGGGTGAGAACACTGAAGCTTTCTTT. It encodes CAYFRGENTEAFF.

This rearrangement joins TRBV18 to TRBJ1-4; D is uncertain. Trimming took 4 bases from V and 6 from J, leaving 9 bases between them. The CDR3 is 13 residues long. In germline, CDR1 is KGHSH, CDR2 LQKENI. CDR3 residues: CASSRGKHEKLFF. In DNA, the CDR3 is TGTGCCAGCTCACGAGGGAAACATGAAAAACTGTTTTTT. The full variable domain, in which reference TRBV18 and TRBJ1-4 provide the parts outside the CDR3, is NAGVMQNPRHLVRRRGQEARLRCSPMKGHSHVYWYRQLPEEGLKFMVYLQKENIIDESGMPKERFSAEFPKEGPSILRIQQVVRGDSAAYFCASSRGKHEKLFFGSGTQLSVL.

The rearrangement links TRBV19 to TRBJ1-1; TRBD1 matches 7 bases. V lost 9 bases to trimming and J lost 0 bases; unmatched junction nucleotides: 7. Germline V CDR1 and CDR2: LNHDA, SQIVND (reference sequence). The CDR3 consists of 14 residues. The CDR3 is CASRLGQMNTEAFF. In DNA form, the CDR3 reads TGTGCCAGCAGACTGGGACAGATGAACACTGAAGCTTTCTTT.

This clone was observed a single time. The CDR3 sequence: CSMLTSYNEQFF. The CDR3 DNA follows: TGCAGCATGTTGACCAGTTACAATGAGCAGTTCTTC. The V and J genes are TRBV29-1 and TRBJ2-1; D not certain. CDR1 is SQVTM and CDR2 is ANQGSEA in the germline V gene. The V and J ends lost 8 bases and 4 bases respectively, with 12 bases between them. There are 12 residues in the CDR3.

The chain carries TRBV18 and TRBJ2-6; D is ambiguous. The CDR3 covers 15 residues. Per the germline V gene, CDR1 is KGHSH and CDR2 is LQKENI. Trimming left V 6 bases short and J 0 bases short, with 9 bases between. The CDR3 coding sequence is TGTGCCAGCTCTCCGGACGTCTCTGGGGCCAACGTCCTGACTTTC. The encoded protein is CASSPDVSGANVLTF.

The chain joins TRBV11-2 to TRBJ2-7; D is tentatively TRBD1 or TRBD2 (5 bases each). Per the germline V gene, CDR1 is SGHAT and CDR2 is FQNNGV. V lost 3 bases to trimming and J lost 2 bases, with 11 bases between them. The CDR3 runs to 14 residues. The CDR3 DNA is TGTGCCAGCAGCTTGAGGGACGGGACCTACGAGCAGTACTTC. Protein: CASSLRDGTYEQYF.

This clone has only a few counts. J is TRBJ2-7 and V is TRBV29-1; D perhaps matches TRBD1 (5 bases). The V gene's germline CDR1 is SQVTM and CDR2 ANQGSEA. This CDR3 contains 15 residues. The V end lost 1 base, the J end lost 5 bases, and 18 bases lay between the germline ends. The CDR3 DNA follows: TGCAGCGTTGAAGGAGGCGGCAGGGCGGTCCACGAGCAGTACTTC. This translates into CSVEGGGRAVHEQYF.

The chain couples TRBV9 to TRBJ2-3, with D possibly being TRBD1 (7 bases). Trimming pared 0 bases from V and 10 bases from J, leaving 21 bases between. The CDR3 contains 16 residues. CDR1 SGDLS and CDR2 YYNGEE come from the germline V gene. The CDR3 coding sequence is TGTGCCAGCAGCGTAGATTCAGGGGGGTATCAAGCTCCGCAGTATTTT. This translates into CASSVDSGGYQAPQYF.

The CDR3 nucleotides are TGTGCCAGCAGATCCGACTCGCACACCGGGGAGCTGTTTTTT. Its translation is CASRSDSHTGELFF. This sequence joins TRBV5-4 and TRBJ2-2; no reliable D call. The germline gives CDR1 SGHNT, CDR2 YYREEE (reference sequence). The CDR3 length is 14 residues. The V end lost 5 bases, the J end lost 3 bases, and 11 bases lay between the germline ends.

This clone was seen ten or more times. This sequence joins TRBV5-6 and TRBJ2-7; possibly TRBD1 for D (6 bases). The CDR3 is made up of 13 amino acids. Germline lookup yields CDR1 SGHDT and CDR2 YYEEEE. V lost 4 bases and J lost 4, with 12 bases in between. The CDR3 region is CASSVQGSYEQYF. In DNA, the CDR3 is TGTGCCAGCAGCGTACAGGGTTCGTACGAGCAGTACTTC.

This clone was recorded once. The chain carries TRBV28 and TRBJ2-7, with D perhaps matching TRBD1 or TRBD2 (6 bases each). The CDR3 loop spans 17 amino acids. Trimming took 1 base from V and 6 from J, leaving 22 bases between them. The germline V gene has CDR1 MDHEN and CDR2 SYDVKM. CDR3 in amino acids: CASSLYGFGQGRIEQYF. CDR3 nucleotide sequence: TGTGCCAGCAGTTTATATGGTTTCGGCCAGGGGAGGATCGAGCAGTACTTC.

The CDR3 protein is CASSLSAPQDRGETQYF. The CDR3 DNA reads as TGTGCCAGCAGTCTCTCCGCACCCCAGGACAGGGGAGAGACCCAGTACTTC. This sequence joins TRBV6-6 and TRBJ2-5; 9 nucleotides align to TRBD1. The CDR3 has 17 residues. After removal of 5 bases from V and 4 bases from J, the junction contained 14 bases not matched to a gene. Germline V gene sequence: CDR1 MNHNY, CDR2 SVGAGI (reference sequence).

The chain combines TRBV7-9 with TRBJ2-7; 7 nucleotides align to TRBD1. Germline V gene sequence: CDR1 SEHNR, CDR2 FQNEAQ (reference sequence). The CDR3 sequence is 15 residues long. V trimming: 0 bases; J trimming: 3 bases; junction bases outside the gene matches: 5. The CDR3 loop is CASSLAGGGFYEQYF. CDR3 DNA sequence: TGTGCCAGCAGCTTAGCAGGGGGCGGATTCTACGAGCAGTACTTC.

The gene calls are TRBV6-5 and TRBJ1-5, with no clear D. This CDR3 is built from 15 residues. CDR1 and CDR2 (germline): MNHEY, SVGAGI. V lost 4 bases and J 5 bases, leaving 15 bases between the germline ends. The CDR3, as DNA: TGTGCCAGCAGTTGGGCAATTGGATCGGATCAGCCCCAGCATTTT. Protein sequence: CASSWAIGSDQPQHF.

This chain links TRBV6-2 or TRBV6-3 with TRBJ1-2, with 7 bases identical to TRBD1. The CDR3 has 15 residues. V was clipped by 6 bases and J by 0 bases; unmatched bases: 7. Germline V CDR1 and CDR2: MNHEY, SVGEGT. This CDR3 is CASSLQGLTNYGYTF. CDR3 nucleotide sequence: TGTGCCAGCAGCCTACAGGGGCTCACTAACTATGGCTACACCTTC.

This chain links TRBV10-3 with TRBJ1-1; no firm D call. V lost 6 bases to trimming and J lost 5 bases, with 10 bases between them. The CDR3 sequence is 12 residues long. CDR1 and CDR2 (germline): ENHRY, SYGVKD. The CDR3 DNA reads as TGTGCCATCAGACCTTCGGGGACTGAAGCTTTCTTT. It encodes CAIRPSGTEAFF.

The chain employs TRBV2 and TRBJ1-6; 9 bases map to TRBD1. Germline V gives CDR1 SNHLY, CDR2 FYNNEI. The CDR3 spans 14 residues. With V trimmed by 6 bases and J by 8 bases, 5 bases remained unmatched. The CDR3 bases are TGTGCCAGCAGATGGGACAGGGACCATTCACCCCTCCACTTT. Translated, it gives CASRWDRDHSPLHF.

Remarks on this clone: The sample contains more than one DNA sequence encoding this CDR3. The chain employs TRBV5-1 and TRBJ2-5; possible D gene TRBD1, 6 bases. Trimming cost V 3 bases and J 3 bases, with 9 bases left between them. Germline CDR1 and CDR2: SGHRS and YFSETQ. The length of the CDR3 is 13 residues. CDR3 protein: CASSSTGKETQYF. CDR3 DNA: TGCGCCAGCAGCTCGACAGGAAAAGAGACCCAGTACTTC.

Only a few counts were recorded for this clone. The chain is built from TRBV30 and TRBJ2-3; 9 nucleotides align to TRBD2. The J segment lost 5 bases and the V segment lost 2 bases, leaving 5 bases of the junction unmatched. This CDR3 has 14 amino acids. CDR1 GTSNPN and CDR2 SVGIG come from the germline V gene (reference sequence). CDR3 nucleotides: TGTGCCTGGAGTTCGGGCGGGGGGGGAGATACGCAGTATTTT. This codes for CAWSSGGGGDTQYF.

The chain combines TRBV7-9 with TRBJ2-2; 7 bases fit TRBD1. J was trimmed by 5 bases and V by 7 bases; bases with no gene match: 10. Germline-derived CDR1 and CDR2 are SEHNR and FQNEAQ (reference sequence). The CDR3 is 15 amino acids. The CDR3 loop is CASTSRGLITGELFF. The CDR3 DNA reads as TGTGCCAGCACTTCAAGGGGGCTGATTACCGGGGAGCTGTTTTTT. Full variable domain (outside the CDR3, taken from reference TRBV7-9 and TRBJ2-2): DTGVSQNPRHKITKRGQNVTFRCDPISEHNRLYWYRQTLGQGPEFLTYFQNEAQLEKSRLLSDRFSAERPKGSFSTLEIQRTEQGDSAMYLCASTSRGLITGELFFGEGSRLTVL.

Written as DNA, the CDR3 is TGTGCCAGCCGGCCGTTCATGAACACTGAAGCTTTCTTT. Translated: CASRPFMNTEAFF. This chain uses TRBV11-2 with TRBJ1-1; D unresolved. The CDR3 is 13 amino acids. CDR1 is SGHAT and CDR2 is FQNNGV in the germline V gene. V was trimmed by 8 bases and J by 0 bases, leaving 10 bases between them.

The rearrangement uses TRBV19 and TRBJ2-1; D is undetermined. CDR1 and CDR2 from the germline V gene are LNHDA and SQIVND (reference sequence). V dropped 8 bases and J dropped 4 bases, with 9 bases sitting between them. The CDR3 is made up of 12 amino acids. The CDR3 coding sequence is TGTGCCAGTGCAGACATTTACAATGAGCAGTTCTTC. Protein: CASADIYNEQFF.

CDR3 in amino acids: CASSESRGGYEQYF. The CDR3 DNA sequence: TGCGCCAGCAGTGAGTCCAGAGGGGGCTACGAGCAGTACTTC. V and J are TRBV10-1 and TRBJ2-7, with D possibly being TRBD1 (6 bases). Looked up from germline, CDR1 is WNHNN and CDR2 is SYGVQD (reference sequence). The CDR3 loop spans 14 amino acids. V was shortened by 0 bases and J by 3 bases, with 9 bases between the two germline ends.

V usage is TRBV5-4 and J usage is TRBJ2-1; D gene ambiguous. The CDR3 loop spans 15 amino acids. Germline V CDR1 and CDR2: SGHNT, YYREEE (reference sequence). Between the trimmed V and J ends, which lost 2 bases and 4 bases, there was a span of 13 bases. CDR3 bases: TGTGCCAGCAGCTTCCGACTTCGCCCTTACAATGAGCAGTTCTTC. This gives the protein CASSFRLRPYNEQFF. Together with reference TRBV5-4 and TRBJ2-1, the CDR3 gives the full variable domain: ETGVTQSPTHLIKTRGQQVTLRCSSQSGHNTVSWYQQALGQGPQFIFQYYREEENGRGNFPPRFSGLQFPNYSSELNVNALELDDSALYLCASSFRLRPYNEQFFGPGTRLTVL.

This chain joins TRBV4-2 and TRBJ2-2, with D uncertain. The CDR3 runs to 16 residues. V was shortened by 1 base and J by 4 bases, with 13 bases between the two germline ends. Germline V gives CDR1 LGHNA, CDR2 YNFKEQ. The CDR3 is CASSQVTDSFTGELFF. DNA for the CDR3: TGTGCCAGCAGCCAAGTGACCGACTCGTTCACCGGGGAGCTGTTTTTT.

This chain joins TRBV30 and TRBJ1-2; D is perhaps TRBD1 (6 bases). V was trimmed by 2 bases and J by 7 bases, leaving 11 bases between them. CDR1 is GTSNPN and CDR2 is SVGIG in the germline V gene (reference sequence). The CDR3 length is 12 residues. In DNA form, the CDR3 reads TGTGCCTGGAGTTCACAGGGTTTTGGCTACACCTTC. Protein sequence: CAWSSQGFGYTF.

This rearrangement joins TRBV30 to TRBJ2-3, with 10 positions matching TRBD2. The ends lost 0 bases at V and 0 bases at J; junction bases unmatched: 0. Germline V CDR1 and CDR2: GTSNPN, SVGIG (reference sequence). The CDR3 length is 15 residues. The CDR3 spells CAWSVSGGSTDTQYF. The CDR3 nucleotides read TGTGCCTGGAGTGTTAGCGGGGGGAGCACAGATACGCAGTATTTT.

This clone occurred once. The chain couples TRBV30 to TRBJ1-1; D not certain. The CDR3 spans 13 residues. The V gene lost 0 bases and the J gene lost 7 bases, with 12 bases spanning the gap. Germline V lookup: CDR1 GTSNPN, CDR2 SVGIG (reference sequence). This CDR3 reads CAWSVGYQVEAFF. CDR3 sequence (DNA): TGTGCCTGGAGTGTAGGGTACCAGGTTGAAGCTTTCTTT.

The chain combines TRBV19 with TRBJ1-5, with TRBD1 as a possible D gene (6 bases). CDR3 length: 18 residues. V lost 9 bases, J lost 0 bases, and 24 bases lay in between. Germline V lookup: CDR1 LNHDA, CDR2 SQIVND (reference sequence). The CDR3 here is CASARRGRDLSSNQPQHF. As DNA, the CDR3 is TGTGCCAGCGCCCGTCGGGGGCGCGACCTTTCTAGCAATCAGCCCCAGCATTTT.

CDR3 protein: CASSPQGVLGPTYEQYF. DNA for the CDR3: TGCGCCAGCAGCCCGCAAGGGGTTCTTGGCCCTACCTACGAGCAGTACTTC. The chain links TRBV5-1 to TRBJ2-7, with D perhaps TRBD1 (5 bases). Per the germline V gene, CDR1 is SGHRS and CDR2 is YFSETQ. V lost 4 bases to trimming and J lost 2 bases, with 22 bases between them. The CDR3 covers 17 residues.